What follows is one TCR beta chain and its context. Everyone who took part was roughly 18 to 89 years old, and they came from 24 US areas. The sample is drawn from a study of blood T cell repertoires in COVID-19. About the research overall: Donors in the United States, Italy and Spain gave samples during acute or convalescent COVID-19.

Original processing notes: Estimated nucleated cell counts came from reference gene primer amplification. Clones were sequenced by immunoSEQ multiplex PCR, and TCRdb holds only the in-frame ones, with some missing. That table furnishes V, J and clone size, whereas the DNA furnished D and trimming. The table shows 450,000 or so clones, with 90% occurring only once. The CDR3 is 14 residues long. The ends were cut back, 5 bases at V and 5 bases at J, with 15 bases in the middle. Germline V gene sequence: CDR1 LGHDT, CDR2 YNNKEL (reference sequence). Sequencing was performed on PBMCs or T cells enriched from blood (not recorded which). This receptor was identified in a man between 18 and 35 years old who had recovered from COVID-19. The rearrangement joins TRBV3-1 (or the pseudogene TRBV3-2) to TRBJ1-1; TRBD1 might be the D (5 bases). This chain's CDR3 is CASSWGSKGTEAFF. CDR3 bases: TGTGCCAGCAGCTGGGGCAGTAAGGGGACTGAAGCTTTCTTT.